The 24 T cell receptor beta chains reported below all come from one sample, sequenced in a study of T-cell reconstitution after alpha-beta-depleted transplantation in children (dated by TCRdb to 2015 to 2016). The label giving this sample's treatment or condition can be read as: allogeneic hematopoietic cell transplantation with graft depleted of TCRalphabeta T cells and CD19 B cells. The method behind the library was PCR. The reads were generated on an Illumina HiSeq 2500. TCR library preparation used molecular barcoding, with unique molecular identifiers applied to normalize quantification of the TCRbeta repertoire. The raw public reads went through TCRdb reprocessing: fastp at Q25, MiXCR clone calling, in-frame beta chains kept. Each entry is one CDR3 protein sequence, shown with its most common DNA and genes. The sample table contains 130,000 or so distinct CDR3 sequences; only one count was recorded for roughly 9% of them. The biggest ten clones account for 24% of the sample.

Sample: PBMCs, mostly from graft donor cells, taken 180 days after TCRalphabeta/CD19-depleted stem cell transplant. These receptor sequences come from a girl under three years old who had a stem cell transplant for combined immunodeficiency, so the T cells may come from the graft donor.

V and J are TRBV18 and TRBJ1-5, with 8 bases fitting TRBD1. CDR3 size: 14 residues. CDR1 is KGHSH and CDR2 is LQKENI in the germline V gene. The V gene end was trimmed by 8 bases and the J gene end by 3 bases; junction bases not matched to a gene: 6. The CDR3 bases are TGTGCCAGCGGTACAGGGGGTCCCAATCAGCCCCAGCATTTT. As protein: CASGTGGPNQPQHF.

In its sample, this clonotype was seen many times. The CDR3 DNA reads as TGCGCCAGCAGCCCGTCGGGACAGGCGGATCAGCCCCAGCATTTT. Its protein product is CASSPSGQADQPQHF. This chain connects TRBV5-1 to TRBJ1-5; 8 nucleotides line up with TRBD1. V gave up 4 bases and J gave up 5 bases; unmatched junction bases: 8. This CDR3 is built from 15 residues. The germline gives CDR1 SGHRS, CDR2 YFSETQ.

This clonotype was counted between two and nine times. The chain carries TRBV20-1 and TRBJ2-6, with D perhaps matching TRBD1 or TRBD2 (5 bases each). In germline, CDR1 is DFQATT, CDR2 SNEGSKA (reference sequence). This CDR3 is built from 14 residues. Trimming shortened V by 1 base and J by 4 bases, and 8 bases separated the two germline ends. The CDR3 sequence: CSARAGTGANVLTF. CDR3 DNA sequence: TGCAGTGCTAGAGCGGGGACCGGGGCCAACGTCCTGACTTTC.

This clonotype was detected a few times. CDR3 sequence reads: CASSPVGYEQYF. The CDR3 bases are TGCGCCAGCAGCCCCGTTGGCTACGAGCAGTACTTC. The chain is built from TRBV5-1 and TRBJ2-7, with D unresolved. V dropped 4 bases and J dropped 3 bases, with 8 bases sitting between them. This CDR3 is built from 12 residues. The germline V gene has CDR1 SGHRS and CDR2 YFSETQ. Drawing the rest from reference TRBV5-1 and TRBJ2-7, the complete variable domain is KAGVTQTPRYLIKTRGQQVTLSCSPISGHRSVSWYQQTPGQGLQFLFEYFSETQRNKGNFPGRFSGRQFSNSRSEMNVSTLELGDSALYLCASSPVGYEQYFGPGTRLTVT.

This clonotype came up a few times. This rearrangement joins TRBV20-1 to TRBJ2-5, with 14 positions matching TRBD2. Germline-derived CDR1 and CDR2 are DFQATT and SNEGSKA (reference sequence). This CDR3 region has 14 residues. V shed 6 bases, J shed 5 bases, and the junction held 5 bases outside the gene matches. The CDR3 loop is CSARTSGRLETQYF. DNA of the CDR3: TGCAGTGCCCGGACTAGCGGGAGGTTGGAGACCCAGTACTTC.

This clonotype was observed many times. The rearrangement links TRBV24-1 to TRBJ2-5; D gene ambiguous. The CDR3 is made up of 13 amino acids. Trimming stripped 5 bases from V and 0 bases from J, with 6 bases between. Germline lookup yields CDR1 KGHDR and CDR2 SFDVKD. The CDR3 reads CATSGSHQETQYF. CDR3 DNA sequence: TGTGCCACCAGTGGATCCCACCAAGAGACCCAGTACTTC.

CDR3 nucleotide sequence: TGTGCCAGCAGTGCACGCTACCGACAGGGAAAGACCCAGTACTTC. Translated, it gives CASSARYRQGKTQYF. This rearrangement joins TRBV6-1 to TRBJ2-5; 7 bases agree with TRBD1. CDR3 length equals 15 residues. CDR1 is MNHNS and CDR2 is SASEGT in the germline V gene. J lost 6 bases, V lost 4 bases, and 11 bases had no gene match.

The chain has TRBV10-3 and TRBJ2-5, with D tentatively TRBD2 (6 bases). This CDR3 is built from 16 residues. V shed 4 bases and J shed 1 base, with 16 bases lying between them. Germline V CDR1 and CDR2: ENHRY, SYGVKD. CDR3 bases: TGTGCCATCAGTGCGAATCGGGGGAAGACCCAAGAGACCCAGTACTTC. Amino acids: CAISANRGKTQETQYF.

This clonotype was counted a few times. The V and J genes are TRBV5-1 and TRBJ2-4; D is ambiguous. The CDR3 runs 17 residues. Trimming took off 0 bases at V and 0 bases at J, with 13 bases between the two ends. In germline, CDR1 is SGHRS, CDR2 YFSETQ. CDR3 DNA sequence: TGCGCCAGCAGCTTGGCCGTTACAAACGCAGCCAAAAACATTCAGTACTTC. Translation: CASSLAVTNAAKNIQYF. The variable domain in full, completed from reference TRBV5-1 and TRBJ2-4, reads KAGVTQTPRYLIKTRGQQVTLSCSPISGHRSVSWYQQTPGQGLQFLFEYFSETQRNKGNFPGRFSGRQFSNSRSEMNVSTLELGDSALYLCASSLAVTNAAKNIQYFGAGTRLSVL.

V usage is TRBV27 and J usage is TRBJ2-7; 8 bases agree with TRBD1. J gave up 3 bases and V 5 bases, and 9 bases lay outside the gene matches. CDR3 length: 15 amino acids. CDR1 is MNHEY and CDR2 is SMNVEV in the germline V gene (reference sequence). The CDR3 DNA reads TGTGCCAGCAGTCCCAGACAGGGGAAAGGCTACGAGCAGTACTTC. It translates to CASSPRQGKGYEQYF.

This clonotype has a handful of counts. This chain joins TRBV20-1 and TRBJ2-3; no definite D call. Germline lookup yields CDR1 DFQATT and CDR2 SNEGSKA (reference sequence). The V and J ends lost 3 bases and 1 base respectively, with 11 bases between them. The CDR3 length is 14 residues. CDR3 nucleotides: TGCAGTGCTAGTGCCCAGTTAGGCACAGATACGCAGTATTTT. Its translation: CSASAQLGTDTQYF.

This rearrangement joins TRBV20-1 to TRBJ2-1; 13 nucleotides agree with TRBD2. Per germline, CDR1 DFQATT and CDR2 SNEGSKA (reference sequence). The CDR3 covers 15 residues. V was pared by 2 bases and J by 7 bases, with 5 bases of the junction left unmatched. CDR3 sequence reads: CSARSGTSGVNEQFF. As DNA, the CDR3 is TGCAGTGCTAGATCCGGGACTAGCGGGGTTAATGAGCAGTTCTTC.

The V and J genes are TRBV10-3 and TRBJ2-1, with 10 bases fitting TRBD2. V was clipped by 6 bases and J by 2 bases; unmatched bases: 16. Germline CDR1 ENHRY, CDR2 SYGVKD. The CDR3 has 19 residues. This chain's CDR3 is CAISDPNALAGGAYNEQFF. The CDR3 nucleotides read TGTGCCATCAGCGATCCGAATGCTTTAGCGGGAGGAGCCTACAATGAGCAGTTCTTC.

This clonotype was seen a handful of times. The chain links TRBV7-2 to TRBJ2-7; D unclear. The CDR3 is made up of 15 amino acids. V shed 1 base and J shed 6 bases, with 16 bases lying between them. In germline, CDR1 is SGHTA, CDR2 FQGNSA. This CDR3 reads CASSLEAGRLFEQYF. CDR3 nucleotides: TGTGCCAGCAGCTTAGAGGCTGGCAGGTTGTTCGAGCAGTACTTC.

The J gene is TRBJ2-3, the V gene TRBV20-1; D tentatively reads TRBD1 or TRBD2 (5 bases each). The CDR3 is 15 residues long. Germline lookup yields CDR1 DFQATT and CDR2 SNEGSKA (reference sequence). Trimming removed 0 bases at V and 2 bases at J, with 12 bases between. The CDR3 DNA reads TGCAGTGCTAGAGATGGGACCCCATTCACAGATACGCAGTATTTT. Encoded protein: CSARDGTPFTDTQYF.

The J gene is TRBJ2-2, the V gene TRBV3-1; 9 nucleotides agree with TRBD1. Germline V gives CDR1 LGHDT, CDR2 YNNKEL (reference sequence). The V segment lost 2 bases and the J segment 6 bases; nucleotides outside the gene matches: 16. The CDR3 runs 19 residues. In nucleotides, the CDR3 is TGTGCCAGCAGCCAACTTCGTGGACAGGGGTATTTTAGATCCGGGGAGCTGTTTTTT. Encoded protein: CASSQLRGQGYFRSGELFF. The entire variable domain, with the rest obtained from reference TRBV3-1 and TRBJ2-2, is as follows: DTAVSQTPKYLVTQMGNDKSIKCEQNLGHDTMYWYKQDSKKFLKIMFSYNNKELIINETVPNRFSPKSPDKAHLNLHINSLELGDSAVYFCASSQLRGQGYFRSGELFFGEGSRLTVL.

The V gene is TRBV20-1, the J gene TRBJ2-7; 10 positions agree with TRBD1. The J segment lost 3 bases and the V segment lost 3 bases, leaving 8 bases of the junction unmatched. CDR1 and CDR2 from the germline V gene are DFQATT and SNEGSKA (reference sequence). CDR3 length equals 15 residues. CDR3 in amino acids: CSASNSGTGVYEQYF. The CDR3 DNA sequence: TGCAGTGCTAGTAACTCCGGGACAGGGGTCTACGAGCAGTACTTC.

In this sample, this clonotype turned up a few times. The chain uses TRBV6-1 and TRBJ1-6; 9 nucleotides line up with TRBD1. From germline, CDR1 is MNHNS and CDR2 SASEGT. CDR3 length equals 18 residues. V was pared by 6 bases and J by 2 bases, with 11 bases of the junction left unmatched. The chain's CDR3 is CASSSTVGTGTYNSPLHF. CDR3 in DNA: TGTGCCAGCAGCTCCACCGTGGGGACAGGGACCTATAATTCACCCCTCCACTTT.

This clonotype was seen a handful of times. The rearrangement uses TRBV12-3 or TRBV12-4 and TRBJ2-1, with TRBD2 identical over 7 bases. The CDR3 consists of 12 residues. J was trimmed by 9 bases and V by 5 bases; bases with no gene match: 4. CDR3 sequence reads: CASSTPGGEQFF. The CDR3 nucleotides read TGTGCCAGCAGTACTCCGGGAGGTGAGCAGTTCTTC.

In its sample, this clonotype was seen a few times. This chain uses TRBV9 with TRBJ2-2; D is perhaps TRBD2 (5 bases). The CDR3 is 16 amino acids. From germline, CDR1 is SGDLS and CDR2 YYNGEE. V gave up 0 bases and J gave up 0 bases, with 9 bases separating them. DNA for the CDR3: TGTGCCAGCAGCGTAGATGGGAGTTCGAACACCGGGGAGCTGTTTTTT. It translates to CASSVDGSSNTGELFF.

This clonotype was observed a handful of times. This sequence joins TRBV2 and TRBJ1-2; D is unclear. The CDR3 runs to 9 residues. Trimming removed 3 bases from V and 8 bases from J, with 1 base in between. CDR1 SNHLY and CDR2 FYNNEI come from the germline V gene. CDR3 sequence: CASSEGYTF. Here the CDR3 DNA reads TGTGCCAGCAGTGAGGGCTACACCTTC.

This clonotype was seen at least ten times. The chain has TRBV16 and TRBJ2-7; no reliable D call. Trimming took 2 bases from V and 2 from J, leaving 4 bases between them. Germline V lookup: CDR1 KGHSY, CDR2 FQNENV. This CDR3 is 12 amino acids long. CDR3 in amino acids: CASSQGPYEQYF. DNA for the CDR3: TGTGCCAGCAGCCAAGGTCCCTACGAGCAGTACTTC.

V and J are TRBV6-1 and TRBJ2-1, with 8 nucleotides matching TRBD2. V lost 11 bases, J lost 2 bases, and 8 bases stayed unmatched. CDR1 and CDR2 (germline): MNHNS, SASEGT. The CDR3 spans 14 residues. In DNA, the CDR3 is TGTGCCGCCTCCACTAGCGGAACCTACAATGAGCAGTTCTTC. Translating gives CAASTSGTYNEQFF.

This chain's CDR3 is CAISERAGTGNEKLFF. CDR3 coding DNA: TGTGCCATCAGTGAAAGGGCCGGGACGGGGAATGAAAAACTGTTTTTT. The chain is built from TRBV10-3 and TRBJ1-4, with TRBD1 as a possible D gene (5 bases). Per the germline V gene, CDR1 is ENHRY and CDR2 is SYGVKD. This CDR3 is built from 16 residues. V lost 3 bases and J lost 5, with 16 bases in between.